This entry concerns a single T cell receptor beta chain. Its specificity is unknown. The data derive from a study of cytomegalovirus exposure and HLA in healthy donors. Study results and caveats: Presence/absence analyses supposed approximately even sequencing depth among donors.

Vbeta (60) and Jbeta (13) primers were used in the PCR. Sequencing used immunoSEQ multiplex PCR; TCRdb keeps in-frame clones, though not all of them. The data contain approximately 61,000 clones, about 80% of them singletons. Sample: PBMCs. The clonotype comes from a man in his forties or fifties in good health and CMV-seropositive.

Written as DNA, the CDR3 is TGTGCCAGCAAAAACGGGAGGGGAGGTGAGCAGTTCTTC. As protein: CASKNGRGGEQFF. The rearrangement links TRBV6-5 to TRBJ2-1; 8 nucleotides match TRBD2. CDR3 length: 13 residues. CDR1 is MNHEY and CDR2 is SVGAGI in the germline V gene. After removal of 7 bases from V and 9 bases from J, the junction contained 8 bases not matched to a gene.